These 5 T cell receptor beta chains share one sample of origin, sequenced in a study of technical replicates of blood from several donors. The table came from immunoSEQ multiplex PCR; TCRdb's copy has only in-frame clones and leaves some out. The sample includes tens of thousands of clones, 90% to 96% of them seen just once. The sequenced material came from T cells isolated from PBMCs. The source of these receptors is a human donor in good health.

The rearrangement links TRBV6-5 to TRBJ1-1; D ambiguous. The CDR3 covers 13 residues. Trimming shortened V by 5 bases and J by 8 bases, and 15 bases separated the two germline ends. CDR1 MNHEY and CDR2 SVGAGI come from the germline V gene. CDR3 sequence: CASSPGLLSEAFF. The CDR3 DNA sequence: TGTGCCAGCAGTCCTGGACTGTTATCCGAAGCTTTCTTT.

A remark on this clone: Germline and junction disagree at one end, which may indicate a read error. The V and J genes are TRBV7-6 and TRBJ1-3, with D unclear. Germline loops: CDR1 SGHVS, CDR2 FNYEAQ. The CDR3 is made up of 15 amino acids. CDR3 coding DNA: TGTGCCAGCAGCTTAACAACAGCTCCTGGGAACACCATATATTTT. As protein: CASSLTTAPGNTIYF.

The V call is TRBV11-2, the J call TRBJ1-2; 8 bases fit TRBD1. With 5 bases clipped from V and 4 bases from J, the junction kept 9 bases outside the gene matches. The CDR3 consists of 15 residues. Germline values: CDR1 SGHAT, CDR2 FQNNGV. Written as DNA, the CDR3 is TGTGCCAGCAGCCCGCCCCAGGGGGCCATCTATGGCTACACCTTC. Encoded protein: CASSPPQGAIYGYTF.

This chain connects TRBV15 to TRBJ2-7; unclear D gene. There are 14 residues in the CDR3. The V gene lost 0 bases and the J gene lost 6 bases, with 12 bases spanning the gap. Germline V lookup: CDR1 LNHNV, CDR2 YYDKDF (reference sequence). This CDR3 reads CATSRDLGPVEQYF. CDR3 DNA: TGTGCCACCAGCAGAGATCTAGGTCCGGTCGAGCAGTACTTC.

This chain joins TRBV25-1 and TRBJ1-5; no definite D call. V was clipped by 7 bases and J by 2 bases, with 9 bases between them. This CDR3 has 13 residues. Germline V CDR1 and CDR2: MGHDK, SYGVNS. The CDR3 coding sequence is TGTGCCAGCACCCAAGGAGGCAATCAGCCCCAGCATTTT. It encodes CASTQGGNQPQHF. The full variable domain, rest sourced from reference TRBV25-1 and TRBJ1-5, is EADIYQTPRYLVIGTGKKITLECSQTMGHDKMYWYQQDPGMELHLIHYSYGVNSTEKGDLSSESTVSRIRTEHFPLTLESARPSHTSQYLCASTQGGNQPQHFGDGTRLSIL.